This TCR beta chain was recovered during a study of blood T cell repertoires in COVID-19. Trimming removed 6 bases from V and 0 bases from J, with 4 bases in between. CDR1 SEHNR and CDR2 FQNEAQ come from the germline V gene (reference sequence). The CDR3 loop spans 12 amino acids. Here immunoSEQ multiplex PCR was the method, and the copy in TCRdb shows in-frame clones only, minus some. In the table there are 150,000 to 200,000 clones, around 79% of which are singletons. This clone is a singleton in its sample. Distinct nucleotide sequences in the sample also encode this CDR3. Sequencing used peripheral blood. The source is a man in his fifties who had recovered from COVID-19. The rearrangement links TRBV7-9 to TRBJ2-3; no clear D. CDR3 in amino acids: CASSLSTDTQYF. CDR3 DNA sequence: TGTGCCAGCAGTCTCAGCACAGATACGCAGTATTTT.